These 14 T cell receptor beta chains were all obtained from the same sample, sequenced in a study of cytomegalovirus exposure and HLA in healthy donors. PCR employed 60 Vbeta and 13 Jbeta primers. TCRdb's copy holds only in-frame clones and misses some; the assay was immunoSEQ multiplex PCR. Recorded for this sample: some 47,000 clones. Sample: PBMCs. All receptors derive from a woman aged 35 to 49 in good health and CMV-seronegative.

The gene calls are TRBV9 and TRBJ2-3; no firm D call. Trimming took off 0 bases at V and 0 bases at J, with 11 bases between the two ends. The V gene's germline CDR1 is SGDLS and CDR2 YYNGEE. The CDR3 consists of 16 residues. The CDR3: CASSVGVGYSTDTQYF. In nucleotides, the CDR3 is TGTGCCAGCAGCGTAGGAGTCGGGTACAGCACAGATACGCAGTATTTT.

The V call is TRBV19, the J call TRBJ1-5; 9 bases are shared with TRBD1. This CDR3 has 14 amino acids. The germline gives CDR1 LNHDA, CDR2 SQIVND (reference sequence). The V gene end was trimmed by 5 bases and the J gene end by 4 bases; junction bases not matched to a gene: 3. The CDR3 DNA reads as TGTGCCAGTAGTCGGGACAGGGTTAATCAGCCCCAGCATTTT. As protein: CASSRDRVNQPQHF. The full variable domain, completed using reference TRBV19 and TRBJ1-5, is DGGITQSPKYLFRKEGQNVTLSCEQNLNHDAMYWYRQDPGQGLRLIYYSQIVNDFQKGDIAEGYSVSREKKESFPLTVTSAQKNPTAFYLCASSRDRVNQPQHFGDGTRLSIL.

The rearrangement joins TRBV7-2 to TRBJ2-2; D uncertain. The CDR3 length is 13 residues. CDR1 SGHTA and CDR2 FQGNSA come from the germline V gene. Trimming removed 5 bases from V and 2 bases from J, with 6 bases in between. CDR3 DNA sequence: TGTGCCAGCAGCACATTTAACACCGGGGAGCTGTTTTTT. Protein: CASSTFNTGELFF.

The chain is built from TRBV9 and TRBJ2-3, with 10 bases aligning to TRBD2. Germline V lookup: CDR1 SGDLS, CDR2 YYNGEE. Germline trimming cut 0 bases from V and 2 bases from J; bases unmatched to any gene: 3. This CDR3 region has 16 residues. For the CDR3, the DNA is TGTGCCAGCAGCGTAGAACTAGCGGGGCCCACAGATACGCAGTATTTT. Translated: CASSVELAGPTDTQYF.

V and J are TRBV11-3 and TRBJ2-2; 8 nucleotides match TRBD2. Germline CDR1 reads SGHNT; CDR2 reads YENEEA. CDR3 length: 17 residues. The ends lost 5 bases at V and 3 bases at J; junction bases unmatched: 11. CDR3 nucleotides: TGTGCCAGCAGCCCCCTGGCGGGGGGCCCACACACCGGGGAGCTGTTTTTT. The encoded protein is CASSPLAGGPHTGELFF. The full variable domain, rest sourced from reference TRBV11-3 and TRBJ2-2, is EAGVVQSPRYKIIEKKQPVAFWCNPISGHNTLYWYLQNLGQGPELLIRYENEEAVDDSQLPKDRFSAERLKGVDSTLKIQPAELGDSAVYLCASSPLAGGPHTGELFFGEGSRLTVL.

The chain combines TRBV5-4 with TRBJ1-4, with a tentative D call TRBD1 (5 bases). The CDR3 is 13 residues long. V lost 0 bases to trimming and J lost 10 bases, with 10 bases between them. CDR1 is SGHNT, CDR2 YYREEE, per germline (reference sequence). This CDR3 reads CASSLGLGGKLFF. The CDR3 bases are TGTGCCAGCAGCTTGGGTCTGGGGGGAAAACTGTTTTTT.

The chain carries TRBV7-3 and TRBJ1-3; no definite D call. The CDR3 covers 16 residues. The V end lost 5 bases, the J end lost 4 bases, and 18 bases lay between the germline ends. The germline V gene has CDR1 SGHTA and CDR2 FQGTGA. The CDR3 nucleotides read TGTGCCAGCAGCCCCTCCCCCGGCGGGGTCGGAAACACCATATATTTT. Its translation: CASSPSPGGVGNTIYF. Based on the CDR3 plus reference TRBV7-3 and TRBJ1-3, the full variable domain is GAGVSQTPSNKVTEKGKYVELRCDPISGHTALYWYRQSLGQGPEFLIYFQGTGAADDSGLPNDRFFAVRPEGSVSTLKIQRTERGDSAVYLCASSPSPGGVGNTIYFGEGSWLTVV.

V usage is TRBV4-3 and J usage is TRBJ2-7; a weak D match, TRBD2 (6 bases). CDR3 length: 13 residues. V was pared by 0 bases and J by 6 bases, with 9 bases between. Germline CDR1 and CDR2: LGHNA and YSLEER. The CDR3 protein is CASSQEAGLEQYF. As DNA, the CDR3 is TGCGCCAGCAGCCAAGAGGCGGGGCTCGAGCAGTACTTC.

The chain carries TRBV9 and TRBJ2-1, with 9 positions matching TRBD2. The CDR3 has 16 amino acids. Germline V gene lookup returns CDR1 SGDLS and CDR2 YYNGEE. The ends lost 4 bases at V and 3 bases at J; junction bases unmatched: 8. CDR3 in amino acids: CASSPLTSGIYNEQFF. The CDR3 DNA reads as TGTGCCAGCAGCCCCTTGACTAGCGGCATCTACAATGAGCAGTTCTTC.

This CDR3 is CSVLHTGNTEAFF. Here the CDR3 DNA reads TGCAGCGTATTACATACAGGGAACACTGAAGCTTTCTTT. The chain combines TRBV29-1 with TRBJ1-1; tentative D call: TRBD1 (5 bases). The V end lost 6 bases, the J end lost 1 base, and 12 bases lay between the germline ends. Germline CDR1 reads SQVTM; CDR2 reads ANQGSEA. The CDR3 consists of 13 residues.

The chain has TRBV4-2 and TRBJ2-5; TRBD1 aligns across 7 bases. The CDR3 spans 14 residues. In germline, CDR1 is LGHNA, CDR2 YNFKEQ. J lost 3 bases, V lost 6 bases, and 7 bases had no gene match. Written as DNA, the CDR3 is TGTGCCAGCAGTTTAACCAGGGGGAAAGAGACCCAGTACTTC. Translating gives CASSLTRGKETQYF.

V and J are TRBV12-5 and TRBJ1-3; possible D gene TRBD1, 5 bases. The V end lost 4 bases, the J end lost 0 bases, and 16 bases lay between the germline ends. The V gene's germline CDR1 is LGHNT and CDR2 FRNRAP. The CDR3 spans 17 residues. The CDR3 DNA follows: TGTGCTAGTGGTTCTAAATATGACAGCCTCTCTGGAAACACCATATATTTT. The encoded protein is CASGSKYDSLSGNTIYF.

The chain employs TRBV19 and TRBJ2-1; D might be TRBD1 (6 bases). The CDR3 contains 15 residues. The V end was cut by 1 base, the J end by 5 bases, with 12 bases between. Germline-derived CDR1 and CDR2 are LNHDA and SQIVND (reference sequence). CDR3 in amino acids: CASSIGPGADNEQFF. Written as DNA, the CDR3 is TGTGCCAGTAGTATAGGCCCAGGGGCCGACAATGAGCAGTTCTTC.

V is TRBV11-2 and J is TRBJ2-3; weak D call: TRBD2 (6 bases). Trimming removed 10 bases from V and 3 bases from J, with 14 bases in between. The CDR3 runs 13 residues. Per the germline V gene, CDR1 is SGHAT and CDR2 is FQNNGV. CDR3 residues: CATSHSGTDTQYF. The CDR3 DNA follows: TGTGCCACCTCCCACAGCGGGACAGATACGCAGTATTTT.